This TCR beta chain originates from a study of blood T cell repertoires in COVID-19. The CDR3 is 14 residues long. The germline V and J ends were trimmed by 4 bases and 6 bases, with 18 bases remaining between them. CDR1 and CDR2 from the germline V gene are GTSNPN and SVGIG (reference sequence). Some clones are missing from TCRdb's copy, which holds only in-frame ones; the method was immunoSEQ multiplex PCR. Counted here are around 120,000 clones, more than 60% occurring once; the ten biggest clones make up about 2.5%. This receptor was obtained from a man in his 70s with acute or convalescent COVID-19. What was sequenced was peripheral blood. V gene TRBV30 combines with J gene TRBJ1-2; possibly TRBD1 for D (6 bases). CDR3 loop: CAWITKWGHDGYTF. The CDR3 DNA is TGTGCCTGGATTACCAAGTGGGGGCATGATGGCTACACCTTC.